The source of this TCR beta chain is a study of T cells after yellow fever vaccination. Overall study results and limits: There was a possibility that FACS-sorted repertoires contained abundant clonotypes contaminating from the bulk population. Though it reached lower strength, the secondary response hit its peak faster, day 5 versus 15. Booster samples showed a return of most primary-vaccination clones (around 96% CD4, about 85% CD8).

This clonotype has just a few counts. The antigen remains unidentified. By 5'RACE template switching, TCR cDNA was produced, with a universal primer site and UMIs added in the process. TCRdb reprocessed the 5' RACE reads with MiXCR, giving one entry per CDR3 protein. Among 600,000 to 750,000 distinct CDR3 sequences, roughly an eighth were seen once, and the ten largest hold more than 13%. Trimming stripped 1 base from V and 4 bases from J, with 8 bases between. Germline CDR1 reads SGHRS; CDR2 reads YFSETQ. The length of the CDR3 is 13 residues. The sample consisted of PBMCs, taken on the day of the yellow fever booster vaccination. This receptor was identified in a man younger than 40 who received the YFV17D yellow fever vaccine. The V gene is TRBV5-1, the J gene TRBJ2-5, with D unclear. The CDR3 nucleotides read TGCGCCAGCAGCTTGAGGGCCAGAGAGACCCAGTACTTC. This translates into CASSLRARETQYF.